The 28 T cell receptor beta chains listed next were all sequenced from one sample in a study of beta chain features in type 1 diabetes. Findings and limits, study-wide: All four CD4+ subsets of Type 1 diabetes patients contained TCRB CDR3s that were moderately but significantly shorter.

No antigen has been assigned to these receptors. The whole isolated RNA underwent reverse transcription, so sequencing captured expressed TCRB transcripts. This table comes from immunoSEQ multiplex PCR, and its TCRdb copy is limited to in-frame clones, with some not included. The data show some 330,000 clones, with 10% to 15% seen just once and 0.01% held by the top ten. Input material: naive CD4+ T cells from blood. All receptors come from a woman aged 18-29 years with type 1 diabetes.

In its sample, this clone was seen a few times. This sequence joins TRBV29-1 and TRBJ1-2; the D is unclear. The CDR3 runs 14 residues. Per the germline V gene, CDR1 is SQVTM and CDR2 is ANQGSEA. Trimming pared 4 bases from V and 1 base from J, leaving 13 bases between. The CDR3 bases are TGCAGCGTTGCGCATACCCAGTATAACTATGGCTACACCTTC. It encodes CSVAHTQYNYGYTF.

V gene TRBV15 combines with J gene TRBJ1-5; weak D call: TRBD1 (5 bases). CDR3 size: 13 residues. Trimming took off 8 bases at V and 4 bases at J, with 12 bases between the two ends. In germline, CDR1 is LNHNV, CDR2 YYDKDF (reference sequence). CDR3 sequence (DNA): TGTGCCACCGGGGCGCGGATAAATCAGCCCCAGCATTTT. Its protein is CATGARINQPQHF.

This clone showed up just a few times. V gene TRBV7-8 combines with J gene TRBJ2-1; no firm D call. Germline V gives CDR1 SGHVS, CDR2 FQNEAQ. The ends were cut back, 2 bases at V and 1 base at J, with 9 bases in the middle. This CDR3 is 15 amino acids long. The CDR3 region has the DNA TGTGCCAGCAGCTTAAGAGGTAGTTCCTACAATGAGCAGTTCTTC. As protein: CASSLRGSSYNEQFF.

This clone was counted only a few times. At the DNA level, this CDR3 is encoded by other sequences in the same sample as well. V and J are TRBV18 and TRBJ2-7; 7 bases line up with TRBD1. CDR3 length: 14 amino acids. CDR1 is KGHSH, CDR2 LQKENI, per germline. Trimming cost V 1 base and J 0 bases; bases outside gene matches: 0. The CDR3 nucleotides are TGTGCCAGCTCACCACGGGACAGCTCCTACGAGCAGTACTTC. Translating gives CASSPRDSSYEQYF.

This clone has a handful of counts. Written as DNA, the CDR3 is TGCGCCAGCAGCTTGGCTCACGGAGACCATGGCTACACCTTC. This sequence encodes CASSLAHGDHGYTF. The chain combines TRBV5-1 with TRBJ1-2; the D is unclear. With 0 bases removed from V and 6 bases from J, the gap between germline ends came to 12 bases. Per germline, CDR1 SGHRS and CDR2 YFSETQ. The CDR3 is 14 residues long.

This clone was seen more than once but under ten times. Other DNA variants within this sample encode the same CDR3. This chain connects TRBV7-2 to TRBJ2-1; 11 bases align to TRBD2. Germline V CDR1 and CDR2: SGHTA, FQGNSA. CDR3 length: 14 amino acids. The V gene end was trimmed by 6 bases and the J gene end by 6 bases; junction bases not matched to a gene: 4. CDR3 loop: CASSYSGGANEQFF. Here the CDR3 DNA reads TGTGCCAGCAGTTATAGCGGGGGGGCCAATGAGCAGTTCTTC. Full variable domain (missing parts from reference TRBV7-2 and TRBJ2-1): GAGVSQSPSNKVTEKGKDVELRCDPISGHTALYWYRQSLGQGLEFLIYFQGNSAPDKSGLPSDRFSAERTGGSVSTLTIQRTQQEDSAVYLCASSYSGGANEQFFGPGTRLTVL.

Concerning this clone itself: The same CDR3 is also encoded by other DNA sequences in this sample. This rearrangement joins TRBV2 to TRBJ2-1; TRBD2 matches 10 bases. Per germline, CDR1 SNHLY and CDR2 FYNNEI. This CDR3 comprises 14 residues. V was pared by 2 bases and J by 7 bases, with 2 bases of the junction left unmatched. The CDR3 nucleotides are TGTGCCAGCAGTGAACTAGCGGGAGTGAATGAGCAGTTCTTC. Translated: CASSELAGVNEQFF.

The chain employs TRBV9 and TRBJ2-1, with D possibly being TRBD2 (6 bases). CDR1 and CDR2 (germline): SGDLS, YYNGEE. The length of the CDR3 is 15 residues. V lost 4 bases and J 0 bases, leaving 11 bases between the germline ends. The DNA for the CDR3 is TGTGCCAGCAGCTGGGGGAGGAGCTCCTACAATGAGCAGTTCTTC. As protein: CASSWGRSSYNEQFF.

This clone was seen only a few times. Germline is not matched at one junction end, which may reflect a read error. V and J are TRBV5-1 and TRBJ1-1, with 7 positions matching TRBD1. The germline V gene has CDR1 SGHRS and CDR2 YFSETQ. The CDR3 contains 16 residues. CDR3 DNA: TGCGCCAGCAGCCCCCGACCCACAGGGGTGAAAACTGAAGCTTTCTTT. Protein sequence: CASSPRPTGVKTEAFF.

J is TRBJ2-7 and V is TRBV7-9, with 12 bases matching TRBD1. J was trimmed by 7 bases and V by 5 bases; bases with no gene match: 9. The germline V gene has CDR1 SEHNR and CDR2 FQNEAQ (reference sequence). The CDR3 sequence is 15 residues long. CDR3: CASSPWDRGRREQYF. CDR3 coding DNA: TGTGCCAGCAGCCCCTGGGACAGGGGGCGGAGGGAGCAGTACTTC. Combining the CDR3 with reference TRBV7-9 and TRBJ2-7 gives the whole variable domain DTGVSQNPRHKITKRGQNVTFRCDPISEHNRLYWYRQTLGQGPEFLTYFQNEAQLEKSRLLSDRFSAERPKGSFSTLEIQRTEQGDSAMYLCASSPWDRGRREQYFGPGTRLTVT.

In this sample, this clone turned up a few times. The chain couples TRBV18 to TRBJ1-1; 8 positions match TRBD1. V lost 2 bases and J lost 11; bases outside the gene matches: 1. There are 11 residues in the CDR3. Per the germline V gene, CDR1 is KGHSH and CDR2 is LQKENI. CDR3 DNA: TGTGCCAGCTCACCAGACAGGGGTGCTTTCTTT. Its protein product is CASSPDRGAFF.

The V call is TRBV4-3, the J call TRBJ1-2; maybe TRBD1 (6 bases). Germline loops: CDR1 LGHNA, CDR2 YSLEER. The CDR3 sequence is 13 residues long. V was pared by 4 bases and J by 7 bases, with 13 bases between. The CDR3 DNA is TGCGCCAGCAGCCCCCAAGGGGGGGGTGGCTACACCTTC. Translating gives CASSPQGGGGYTF.

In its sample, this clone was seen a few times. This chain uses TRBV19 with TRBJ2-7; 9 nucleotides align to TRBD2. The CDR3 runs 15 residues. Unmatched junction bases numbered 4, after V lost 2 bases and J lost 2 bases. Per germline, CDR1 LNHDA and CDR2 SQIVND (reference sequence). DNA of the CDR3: TGTGCCAGTAGTATACAAGCGGGAGGAGCCTACGAGCAGTACTTC. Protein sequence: CASSIQAGGAYEQYF. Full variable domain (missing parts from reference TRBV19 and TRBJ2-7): DGGITQSPKYLFRKEGQNVTLSCEQNLNHDAMYWYRQDPGQGLRLIYYSQIVNDFQKGDIAEGYSVSREKKESFPLTVTSAQKNPTAFYLCASSIQAGGAYEQYFGPGTRLTVT.

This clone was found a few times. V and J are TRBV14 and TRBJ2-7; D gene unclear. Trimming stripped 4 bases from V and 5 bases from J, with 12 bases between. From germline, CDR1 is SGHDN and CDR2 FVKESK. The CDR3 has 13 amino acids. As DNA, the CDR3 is TGTGCCAGCAGCCGCCTAAGATTGGACGAGCAGTACTTC. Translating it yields CASSRLRLDEQYF.

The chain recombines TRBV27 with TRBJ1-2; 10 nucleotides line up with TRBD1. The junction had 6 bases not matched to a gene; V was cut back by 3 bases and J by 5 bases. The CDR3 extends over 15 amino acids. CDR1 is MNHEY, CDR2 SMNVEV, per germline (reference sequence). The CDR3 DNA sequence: TGTGCCAGCAGTTTTAGACAGGGGGCGCGGTATGGCTACACCTTC. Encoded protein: CASSFRQGARYGYTF.

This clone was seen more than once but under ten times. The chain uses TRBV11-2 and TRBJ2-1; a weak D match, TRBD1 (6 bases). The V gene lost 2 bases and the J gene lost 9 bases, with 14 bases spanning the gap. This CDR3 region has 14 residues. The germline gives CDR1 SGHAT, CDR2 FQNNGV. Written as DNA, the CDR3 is TGTGCCAGCAGCTTATACCAGGGGAACGCTGAGCAGTTCTTC. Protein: CASSLYQGNAEQFF. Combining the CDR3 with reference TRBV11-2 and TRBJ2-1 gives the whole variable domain EAGVAQSPRYKIIEKRQSVAFWCNPISGHATLYWYQQILGQGPKLLIQFQNNGVVDDSQLPKDRFSAERLKGVDSTLKIQPAKLEDSAVYLCASSLYQGNAEQFFGPGTRLTVL.

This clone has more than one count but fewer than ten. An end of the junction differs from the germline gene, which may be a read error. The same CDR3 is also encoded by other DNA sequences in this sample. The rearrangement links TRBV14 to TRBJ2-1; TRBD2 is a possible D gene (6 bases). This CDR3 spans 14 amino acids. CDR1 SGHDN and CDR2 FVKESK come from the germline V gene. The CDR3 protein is CASSQASEYNEQFF. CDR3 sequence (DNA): TGCGCCAGCAGCCAGGCTAGCGAATACAATGAGCAGTTCTTC.

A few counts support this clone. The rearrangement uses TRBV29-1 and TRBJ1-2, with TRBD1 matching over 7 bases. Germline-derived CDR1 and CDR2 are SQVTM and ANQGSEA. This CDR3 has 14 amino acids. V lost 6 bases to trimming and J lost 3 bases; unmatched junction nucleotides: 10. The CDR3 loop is CSVSVARGDYGYTF. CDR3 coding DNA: TGCAGCGTCTCCGTGGCCAGGGGGGACTATGGCTACACCTTC.

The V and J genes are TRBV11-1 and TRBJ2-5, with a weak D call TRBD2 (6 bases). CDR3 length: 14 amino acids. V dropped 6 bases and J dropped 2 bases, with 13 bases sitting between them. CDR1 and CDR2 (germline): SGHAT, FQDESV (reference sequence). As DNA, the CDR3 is TGTGCCAGCAGGGCCCCCGGGGGACAAGAGACCCAGTACTTC. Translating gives CASRAPGGQETQYF.

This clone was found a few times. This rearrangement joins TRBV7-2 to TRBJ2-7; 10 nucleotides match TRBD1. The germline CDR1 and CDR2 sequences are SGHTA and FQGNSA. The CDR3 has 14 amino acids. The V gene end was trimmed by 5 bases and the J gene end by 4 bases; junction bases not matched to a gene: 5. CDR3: CASSTRTGGYEQYF. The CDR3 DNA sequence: TGTGCCAGCAGCACCAGGACAGGGGGTTACGAGCAGTACTTC.

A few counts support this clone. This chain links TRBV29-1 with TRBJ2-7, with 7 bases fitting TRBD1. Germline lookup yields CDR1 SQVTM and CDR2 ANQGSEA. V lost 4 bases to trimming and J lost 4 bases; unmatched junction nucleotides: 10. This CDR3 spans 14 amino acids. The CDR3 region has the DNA TGCAGCGTTGCTGGGACAGTGACTTCGTACGAGCAGTACTTC. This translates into CSVAGTVTSYEQYF.

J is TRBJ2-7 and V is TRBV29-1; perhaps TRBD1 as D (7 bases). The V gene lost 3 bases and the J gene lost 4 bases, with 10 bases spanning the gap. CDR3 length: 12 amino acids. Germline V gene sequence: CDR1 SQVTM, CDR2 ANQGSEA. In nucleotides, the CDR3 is TGCAGCGTTGACCAGGGGGGATACGAGCAGTACTTC. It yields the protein CSVDQGGYEQYF.

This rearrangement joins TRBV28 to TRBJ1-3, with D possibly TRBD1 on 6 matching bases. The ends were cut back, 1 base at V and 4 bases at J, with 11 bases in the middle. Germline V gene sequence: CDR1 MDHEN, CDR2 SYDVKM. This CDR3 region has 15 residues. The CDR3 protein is CASSLYRTAGNTIYF. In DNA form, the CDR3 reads TGTGCCAGCAGTTTATACCGGACAGCCGGAAACACCATATATTTT.

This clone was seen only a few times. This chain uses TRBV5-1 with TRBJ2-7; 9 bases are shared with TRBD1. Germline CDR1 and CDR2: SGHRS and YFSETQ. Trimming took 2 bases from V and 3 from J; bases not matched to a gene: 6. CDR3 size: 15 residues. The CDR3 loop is CASSLGQGSYYEQYF. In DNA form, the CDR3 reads TGCGCCAGCAGCTTAGGACAGGGGAGCTACTACGAGCAGTACTTC.

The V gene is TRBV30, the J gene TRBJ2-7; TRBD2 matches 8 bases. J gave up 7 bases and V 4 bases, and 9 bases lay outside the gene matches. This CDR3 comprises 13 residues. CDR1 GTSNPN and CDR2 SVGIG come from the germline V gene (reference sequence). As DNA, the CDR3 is TGTGCCTGGAAGCGGGGGAGGGCTCGGGAGCAGTACTTC. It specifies CAWKRGRAREQYF.

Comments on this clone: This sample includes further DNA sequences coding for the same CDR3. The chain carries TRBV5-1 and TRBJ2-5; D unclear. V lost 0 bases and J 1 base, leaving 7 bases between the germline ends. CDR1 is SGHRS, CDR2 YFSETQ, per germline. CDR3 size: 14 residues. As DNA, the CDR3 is TGCGCCAGCAGCTTGGCAGGCGCCCAAGAGACCCAGTACTTC. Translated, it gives CASSLAGAQETQYF.

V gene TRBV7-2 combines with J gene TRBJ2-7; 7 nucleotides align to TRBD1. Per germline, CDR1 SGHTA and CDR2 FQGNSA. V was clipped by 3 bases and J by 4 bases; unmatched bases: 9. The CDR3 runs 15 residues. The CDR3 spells CASSFDRDISYEQYF. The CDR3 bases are TGTGCCAGCAGCTTCGACAGGGACATCTCTTACGAGCAGTACTTC.

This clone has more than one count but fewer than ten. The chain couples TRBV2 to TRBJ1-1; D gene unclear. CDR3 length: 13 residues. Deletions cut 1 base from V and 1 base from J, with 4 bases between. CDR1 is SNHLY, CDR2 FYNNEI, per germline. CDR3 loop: CASSEDWNTEAFF. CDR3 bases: TGTGCCAGCAGTGAAGACTGGAACACTGAAGCTTTCTTT. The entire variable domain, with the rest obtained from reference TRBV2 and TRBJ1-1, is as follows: EPEVTQTPSHQVTQMGQEVILRCVPISNHLYFYWYRQILGQKVEFLVSFYNNEISEKSEIFDDQFSVERPDGSNFTLKIRSTKLEDSAMYFCASSEDWNTEAFFGQGTRLTVV.